This T cell receptor beta chain was sequenced in a study of T cells in Graves' hyperthyroidism and ophthalmopathy. The wider study: Pretreatment peripheral blood was obtained at initial diagnosis.

Diagnostic decisions used clinical symptoms, serum thyroxine and TRAb, thyroid ultrasound and orbital computed tomography. Using around 10 ml of fresh peripheral blood, PBMCs were prepared. Amplified regions were TCR beta CDR3 sequences from RNA transcripts. In the first-round RT-PCR of the TCR CDR3, the HTBI primer set was used. Each CDR3 protein gets one entry after TCRdb re-called the multiplex PCR reads with MiXCR. The sample consists of about 520,000 distinct CDR3 sequences, about 24% of them appearing once. The CDR3 contains 14 residues. Per the germline V gene, CDR1 is SGHAT and CDR2 is FQNNGV. V shed 3 bases and J shed 1 base, with 9 bases lying between them.

The sequencing sample was made of blood. This clonotype originated in a young woman with Graves' ophthalmopathy. The genes are TRBV11-2 and TRBJ2-5; TRBD1 is a possible D gene (5 bases). This CDR3 is CASSFSDTQETQYF. In nucleotides, the CDR3 is TGTGCCAGCAGCTTTTCGGACACCCAAGAGACCCAGTACTTC.